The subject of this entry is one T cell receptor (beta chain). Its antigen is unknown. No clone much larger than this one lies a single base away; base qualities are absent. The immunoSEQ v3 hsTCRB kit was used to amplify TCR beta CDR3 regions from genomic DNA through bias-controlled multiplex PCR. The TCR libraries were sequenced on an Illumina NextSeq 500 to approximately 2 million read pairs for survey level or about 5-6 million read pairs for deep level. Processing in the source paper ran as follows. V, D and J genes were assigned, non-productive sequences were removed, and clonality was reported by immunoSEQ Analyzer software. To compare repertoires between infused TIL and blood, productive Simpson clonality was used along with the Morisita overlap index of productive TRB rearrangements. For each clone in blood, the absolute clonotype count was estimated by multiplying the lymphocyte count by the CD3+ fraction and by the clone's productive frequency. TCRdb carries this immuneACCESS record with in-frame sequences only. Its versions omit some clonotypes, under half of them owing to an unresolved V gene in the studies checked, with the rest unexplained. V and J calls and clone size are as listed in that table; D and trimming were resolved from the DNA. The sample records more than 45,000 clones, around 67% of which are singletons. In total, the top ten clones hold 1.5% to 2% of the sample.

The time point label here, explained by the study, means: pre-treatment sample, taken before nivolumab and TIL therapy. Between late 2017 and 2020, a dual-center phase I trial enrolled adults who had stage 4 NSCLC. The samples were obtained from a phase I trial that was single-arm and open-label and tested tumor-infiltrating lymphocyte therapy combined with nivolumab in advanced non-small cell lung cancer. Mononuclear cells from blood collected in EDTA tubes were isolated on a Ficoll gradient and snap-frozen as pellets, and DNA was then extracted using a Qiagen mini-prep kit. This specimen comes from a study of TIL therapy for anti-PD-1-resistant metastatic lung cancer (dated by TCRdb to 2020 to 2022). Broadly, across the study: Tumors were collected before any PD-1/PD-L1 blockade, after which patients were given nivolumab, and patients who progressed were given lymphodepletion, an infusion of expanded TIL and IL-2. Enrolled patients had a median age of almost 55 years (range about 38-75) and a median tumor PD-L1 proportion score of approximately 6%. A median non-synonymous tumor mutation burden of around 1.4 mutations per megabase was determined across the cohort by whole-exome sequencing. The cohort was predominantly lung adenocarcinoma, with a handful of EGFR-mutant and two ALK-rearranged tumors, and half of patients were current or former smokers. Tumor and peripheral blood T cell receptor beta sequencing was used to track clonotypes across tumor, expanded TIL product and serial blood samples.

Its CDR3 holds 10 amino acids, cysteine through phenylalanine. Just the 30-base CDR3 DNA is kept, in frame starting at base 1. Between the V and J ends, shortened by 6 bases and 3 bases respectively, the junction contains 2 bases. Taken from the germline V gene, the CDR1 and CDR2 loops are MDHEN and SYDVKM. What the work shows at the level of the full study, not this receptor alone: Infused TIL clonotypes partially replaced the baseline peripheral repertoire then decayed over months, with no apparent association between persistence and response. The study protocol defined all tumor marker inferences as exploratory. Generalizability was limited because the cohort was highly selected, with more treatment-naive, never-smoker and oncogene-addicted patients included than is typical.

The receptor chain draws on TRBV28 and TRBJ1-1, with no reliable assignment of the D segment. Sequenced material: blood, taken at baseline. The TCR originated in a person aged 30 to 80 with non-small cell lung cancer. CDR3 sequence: CASRDTEAFF. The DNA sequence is TGTGCCAGCAGGGACACTGAAGCTTTCTTT.